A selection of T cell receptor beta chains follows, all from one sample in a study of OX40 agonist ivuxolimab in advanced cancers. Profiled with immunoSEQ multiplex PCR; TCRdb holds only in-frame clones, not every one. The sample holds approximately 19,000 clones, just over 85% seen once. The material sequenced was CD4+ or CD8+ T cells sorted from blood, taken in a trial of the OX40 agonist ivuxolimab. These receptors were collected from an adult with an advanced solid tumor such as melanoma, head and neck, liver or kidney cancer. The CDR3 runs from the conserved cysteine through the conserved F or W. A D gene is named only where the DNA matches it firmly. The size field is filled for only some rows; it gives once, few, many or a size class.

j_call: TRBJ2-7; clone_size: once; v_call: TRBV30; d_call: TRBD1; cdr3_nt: TGTGCCTGGAGTGTCGGGACAGGGTACGAGCAGTACTTC; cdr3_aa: CAWSVGTGYEQYF
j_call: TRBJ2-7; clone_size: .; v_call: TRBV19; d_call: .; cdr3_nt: TGTGCCAGTAGACGGTACGAGCAGTACTTC; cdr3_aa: CASRRYEQYF
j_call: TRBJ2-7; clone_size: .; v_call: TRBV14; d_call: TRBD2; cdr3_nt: TGTGCCAGCAGCCAACGACTAGCGTCTTCCGACGAGCAGTACTTC; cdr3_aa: CASSQRLASSDEQYF
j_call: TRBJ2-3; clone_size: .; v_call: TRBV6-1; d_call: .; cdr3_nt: TGTGCCAGCAGTGAAGTCCACAGCGGCACAGATACGCAGTATTTT; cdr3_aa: CASSEVHSGTDTQYF
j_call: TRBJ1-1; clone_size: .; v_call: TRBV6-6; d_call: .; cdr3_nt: TGTGCCAGCAGTTACGGACCGACCGAAGCTTTCTTT; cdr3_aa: CASSYGPTEAFF
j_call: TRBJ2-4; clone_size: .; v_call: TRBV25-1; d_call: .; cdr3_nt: TGTGCCAGCAGTGAACTCCTCGAGACAAACTACATTCAGTACTTC; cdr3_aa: CASSELLETNYIQYF
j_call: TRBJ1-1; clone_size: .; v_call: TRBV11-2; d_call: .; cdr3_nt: TGTGCCAGCAGCTTACGGTATACTGAAGCTTTCTTT; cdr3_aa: CASSLRYTEAFF
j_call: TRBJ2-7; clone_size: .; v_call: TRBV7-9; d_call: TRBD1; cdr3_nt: TGTGCCAGCAGCATCCTGACAGGGGACTACGAGCAGTACTTC; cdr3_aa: CASSILTGDYEQYF
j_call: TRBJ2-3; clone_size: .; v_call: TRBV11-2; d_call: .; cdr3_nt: TGTGCCAGCAGTTCTGGAGGTTTTAGCACAGATACGCAGTATTTT; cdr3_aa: CASSSGGFSTDTQYF
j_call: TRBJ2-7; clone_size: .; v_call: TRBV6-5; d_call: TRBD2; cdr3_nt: TGTGCCAGCAGTTACTCCCCTAGCGGGGCATACGAGCAGTACTTC; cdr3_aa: CASSYSPSGAYEQYF
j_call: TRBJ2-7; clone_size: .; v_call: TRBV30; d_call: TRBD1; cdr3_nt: TGTGCCTGGAGTGGACAGGGGGCCGAGCAGTACTTC; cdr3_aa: CAWSGQGAEQYF
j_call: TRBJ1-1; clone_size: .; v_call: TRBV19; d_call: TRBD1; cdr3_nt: TGTGCCAGTAGCTCCCCCTTCGGACAGGAGCCTAGGTCTGAAGCTTTCTTT; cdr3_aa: CASSSPFGQEPRSEAFF
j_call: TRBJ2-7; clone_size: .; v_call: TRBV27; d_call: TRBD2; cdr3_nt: TGTGCCAGCAGTTGGAGCGGGAGGGGCTACGAGCAGTACTTC; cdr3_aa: CASSWSGRGYEQYF
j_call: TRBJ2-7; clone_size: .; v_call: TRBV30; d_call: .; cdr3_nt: TGTGCCTGTCAGGGGAGTGAGCAGTACTTC; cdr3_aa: CACQGSEQYF
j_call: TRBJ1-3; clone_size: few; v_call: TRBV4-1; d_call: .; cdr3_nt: TGCGCCAGCAGCCAAGAGGTGGGACACGCTGGAAACACCATATATTTT; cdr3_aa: CASSQEVGHAGNTIYF
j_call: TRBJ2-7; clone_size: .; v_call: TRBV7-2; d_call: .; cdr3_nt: TGTGCCAGCAGCCCAACCTCATATCCCGGGACGAACTCCTACGAGCAGTACTTC; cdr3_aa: CASSPTSYPGTNSYEQYF
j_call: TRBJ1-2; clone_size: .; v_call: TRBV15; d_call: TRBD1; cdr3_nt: TGTGCCACCAGCAGAGACCTAGGACAGGGGCTCAACTATGGCTACACCTTC; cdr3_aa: CATSRDLGQGLNYGYTF
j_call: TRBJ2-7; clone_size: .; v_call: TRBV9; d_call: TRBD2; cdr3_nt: TGTGCCAGCAGCGTCTCCGGCGGGGGGGCAAAAGAGCAGTACTTC; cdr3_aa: CASSVSGGGAKEQYF
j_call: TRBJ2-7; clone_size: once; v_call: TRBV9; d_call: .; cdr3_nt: TGTGCCAGCAGCGTTGGGGCCTCCTACGAGCAGTACTTC; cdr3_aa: CASSVGASYEQYF
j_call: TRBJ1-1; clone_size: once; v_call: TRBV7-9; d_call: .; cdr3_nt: TGTGCCAGCAGCCCTGAGGGTACGAACACTGAAGCTTTCTTT; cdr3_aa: CASSPEGTNTEAFF
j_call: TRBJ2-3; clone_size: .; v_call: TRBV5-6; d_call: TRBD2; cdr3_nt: TGTGCCAGCAGCTTGGAACTAGCGGGGAGGGGGGACACAGATACGCAGTATTTT; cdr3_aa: CASSLELAGRGDTDTQYF
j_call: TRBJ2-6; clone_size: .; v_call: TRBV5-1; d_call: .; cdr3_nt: TGCGCCAGCAGCATAGGATGGGTGTCTGGGGCCAACGTCCTGACTTTC; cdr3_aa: CASSIGWVSGANVLTF
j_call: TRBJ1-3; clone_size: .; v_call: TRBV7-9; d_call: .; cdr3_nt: TGTGCCAGCAGCTACCAGGCGTCTGGAAACACCATATATTTT; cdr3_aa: CASSYQASGNTIYF
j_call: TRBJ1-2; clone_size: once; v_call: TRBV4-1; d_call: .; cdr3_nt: TGCGCCAGCAGCCAAGAGGGGCGACAGACTGGCTACACCTTC; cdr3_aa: CASSQEGRQTGYTF
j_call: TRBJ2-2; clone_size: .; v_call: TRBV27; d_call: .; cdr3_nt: TGTGCCAGCACGAACACCGGGGAGCTGTTTTTT; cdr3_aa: CASTNTGELFF
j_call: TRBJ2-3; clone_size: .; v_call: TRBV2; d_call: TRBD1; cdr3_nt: TGTGCCAAAAGGACAGGCAACACAGATACGCAGTATTTT; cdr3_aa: CAKRTGNTDTQYF
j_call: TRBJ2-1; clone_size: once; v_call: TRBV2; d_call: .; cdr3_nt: TGTGCCAGCAGCGACCAACACTCCGGCTCCCAGCAGTTCTTC; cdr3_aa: CASSDQHSGSQQFF
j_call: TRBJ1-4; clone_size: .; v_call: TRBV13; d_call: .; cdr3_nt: TGTGCCAGCAGCCTAGGGGGGGCAGAACATGAAAAACTGTTTTTT; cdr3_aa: CASSLGGAEHEKLFF
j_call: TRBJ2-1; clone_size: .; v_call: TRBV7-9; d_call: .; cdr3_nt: TGTGCCAGCAGCTTAGGTTTGGGAGGAAATATCGAGCAGTTCTTC; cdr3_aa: CASSLGLGGNIEQFF
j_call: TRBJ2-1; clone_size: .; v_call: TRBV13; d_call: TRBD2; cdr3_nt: TGTGCCAGCAGCTTAGGCCTCCCGGGAGGGCCGGTTAGCAATGAGCAGTTCTTC; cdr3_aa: CASSLGLPGGPVSNEQFF
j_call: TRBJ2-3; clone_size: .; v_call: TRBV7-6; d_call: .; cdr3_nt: TGTGCCAGCAGCTTAGAAACCGCCATCAGGGGACCCTCTAGCACAGATACGCAGTATTTT; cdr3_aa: CASSLETAIRGPSSTDTQYF
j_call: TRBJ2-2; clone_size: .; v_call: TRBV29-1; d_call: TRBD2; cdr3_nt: TGCAGCGTCGGACTAGCGGGAGTAAACACCGGGGAGCTGTTTTTT; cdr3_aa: CSVGLAGVNTGELFF
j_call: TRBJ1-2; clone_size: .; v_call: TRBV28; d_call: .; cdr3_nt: TGTGCCAGCAGTTTCCGGTCATTCTATGGCTACACCTTC; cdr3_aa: CASSFRSFYGYTF
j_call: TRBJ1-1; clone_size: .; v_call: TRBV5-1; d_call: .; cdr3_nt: TGCGCCAGCAGCTTGCAGATGAACACTGAAGCTTTCTTT; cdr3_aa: CASSLQMNTEAFF
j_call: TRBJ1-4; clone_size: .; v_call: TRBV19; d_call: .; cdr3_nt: TGTGCCAGTAGAGACAGAACTAATGAAAAACTGTTTTTT; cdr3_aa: CASRDRTNEKLFF
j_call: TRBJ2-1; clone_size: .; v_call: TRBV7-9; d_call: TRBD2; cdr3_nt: TGTGCCAGCAGCCCCTCTAGCGGGACGTACAATGAGCAGTTCTTC; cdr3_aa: CASSPSSGTYNEQFF
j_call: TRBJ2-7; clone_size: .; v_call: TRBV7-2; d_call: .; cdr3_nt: TGTGCCACCGTTCAACCGGGACAAGGTTACGAGCAGTACTTC; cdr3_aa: CATVQPGQGYEQYF